Presented here are 22 T cell receptor beta chains from one specimen sequenced in a study of tissue T cells after allogeneic stem cell transplantation. Indicated time point: mouse harvest day 14 after allogeneic transplant. Tail vein injection delivered 10^7 T-cell-depleted bone marrow cells and 10^6 splenic CD5+ T cells. Libraries were prepared by immunoSEQ multiplex PCR; TCRdb keeps only in-frame clonotypes and omits some of them. This sample has several thousand clones, with 40% to 50% found just once. The sample comprised lymph node tissue. These receptors all stem from a female BALB/c mouse given C57BL/6 T cells with graft-versus-host disease after an allogeneic hematopoietic cell transplant.

A remark on this clone: Gene names refer to mouse genes. Coverage ceases 1 residue before the CDR3 finishes, and the germline J gene fills in the end. This sample also contains other DNA sequences that code for the same CDR3. The chain combines TRBV26 with TRBJ1-2; 9 bases line up with TRBD1. The CDR3 consists of 15 residues. Germline-derived CDR1 and CDR2 are KGHPV and FQNQEV (reference sequence). V was clipped by 4 bases and J by 2 bases; unmatched bases: 5. The part of the CDR3 DNA that was read is TGTGCCAGCAGTCCTACCGGGACAGGGAACTCCGACTACACC. Amino acid sequence: CASSPTGTGNSDYT. The whole CDR3 reads CASSPTGTGNSDYTF.

As concerns this clone: Gene names and germline match the mouse. The read ends 1 residue shy of where the CDR3 ends; the end is completed using the germline J gene. This sequence joins TRBV3 and TRBJ2-7; TRBD1 is a possible D gene (6 bases). Looked up from germline, CDR1 is SNHLY and CDR2 is FYNGKV (reference sequence). Trimming pared 2 bases from V and 0 bases from J, leaving 8 bases between. CDR3 length: 14 amino acids. Partial CDR3 DNA: TGTGCCAGCAGCTTAAGGGGGAGCTCCTATGAACAGTAC. It is translated as CASSLRGSSYEQY. The whole CDR3 reads CASSLRGSSYEQYF.

As for this clone: The genes are named according to mouse. Read data end 1 residue before the CDR3 end; the end is taken from the germline J gene. V and J are TRBV13-3 and TRBJ1-1; 7 nucleotides line up with TRBD1. This CDR3 spans 15 amino acids. Germline V lookup: CDR1 NNHDY, CDR2 SYVADS. With V trimmed by 0 bases and J by 1 base, 3 bases remained unmatched. CDR3 bases read: TGTGCCAGCAGTGATGCAAACAGGGGAAACACAGAAGTCTTC. It translates to CASSDANRGNTEVF. The whole CDR3 is CASSDANRGNTEVFF.

Of note for this clone: Germline and genes: mouse. The CDR3 extends 1 residue past the end of the read, so its final part is completed from the germline J gene. V gene TRBV14 combines with J gene TRBJ2-5; no definite D call. Trimming pared 4 bases from V and 5 bases from J, leaving 8 bases between. The CDR3 contains 12 residues. From germline, CDR1 is SGHDT and CDR2 FRDEAV. The CDR3 sequence is CASSPAADTQYF. The sequenced CDR3 bases are TGTGCCAGCAGTCCCGCCGCAGACACCCAGTAC.

A note on this clone: Genes and germline come from the mouse. The read stops 1 residue short of the end of the CDR3; the missing end is completed from the germline J gene. The chain uses TRBV26 and TRBJ2-1; 8 bases map to TRBD2. The V segment lost 4 bases and the J segment 4 bases; nucleotides outside the gene matches: 3. CDR3 length equals 14 residues. Germline lookup yields CDR1 KGHPV and CDR2 FQNQEV (reference sequence). Partial CDR3 DNA: TGTGCCAGCAGTCAATGGACTGGGTATGCTGAGCAGTTC. Translating gives CASSQWTGYAEQF. The full CDR3 reads CASSQWTGYAEQFF.

Note on this clone: Gene names are the mouse ones. Sequencing ends 1 residue short of the CDR3 end; the germline J gene provides the rest. This rearrangement joins TRBV26 to TRBJ1-1; possibly TRBD1 for D (6 bases). V was trimmed by 4 bases and J by 2 bases, leaving 8 bases between them. Germline V gives CDR1 KGHPV, CDR2 FQNQEV (reference sequence). CDR3 length equals 13 residues. CDR3 in amino acids: CASSPGANTEVFF. Partial CDR3 DNA: TGTGCCAGCAGTCCAGGGGCCAACACAGAAGTCTTC.

With respect to this clone: Genes and germline are mouse. The DNA ends 1 residue before the CDR3 does, and the rest of the CDR3 is filled in from the germline J gene. The chain has TRBV3 and TRBJ1-4; D call uncertain. This CDR3 comprises 13 residues. Germline V gene lookup returns CDR1 SNHLY and CDR2 FYNGKV (reference sequence). With 2 bases removed from V and 4 bases from J, the gap between germline ends came to 5 bases. The CDR3 DNA, read in part, is TGTGCCAGCAGCTTAAACAACAACGAAAGATTATTT. It yields the protein CASSLNNNERLF. The entire CDR3 protein is CASSLNNNERLFF. The whole variable domain, remainder taken from reference TRBV3 and TRBJ1-4, is GPKVLQIPSHQIIDMGQMVTLNCDPVSNHLYFYWYKQILGQQMEFLVNFYNGKVMEKSKLFKDQFSVERPDGSYFTLKIQPTALEDSAVYFCASSLNNNERLFFGHGTKLSVL.

About this clone: The genes and germline here are from mouse. The CDR3 end falls 1 residue outside the read, so it is completed with the germline J gene. The same CDR3 can be traced to other DNA sequences in this sample. This chain connects TRBV26 to TRBJ2-4; D remains unclear. Germline V CDR1 and CDR2: KGHPV, FQNQEV (reference sequence). Trimming pared 2 bases from V and 0 bases from J, leaving 3 bases between. The CDR3 has 13 residues. CDR3 sequence: CASSLGSQNTLYF. CDR3 DNA, as far as it was read: TGTGCCAGCAGTCTGGGAAGTCAAAACACCTTGTAC.

On this clone itself: The germline and genes are mouse ones. With the read ending 1 residue before the CDR3 end, the germline J gene is used to fill in that end. The chain recombines TRBV4 with TRBJ1-1, with D unresolved. Germline CDR1 reads LGHDT; CDR2 reads YNNKQL (reference sequence). The CDR3 has 13 residues. The V gene lost 3 bases and the J gene lost 1 base, with 6 bases spanning the gap. The CDR3 DNA, read in part, is TGTGCCAGCAGCTACCAGAAAAACACAGAAGTCTTC. Translation gives CASSYQKNTEVF. The entire CDR3 protein is CASSYQKNTEVFF.

Note on this clone: The gene names given are mouse names. The CDR3 end is not reached by the read, which stops 1 residue before it; the germline J gene fills it in. The genes are TRBV2 and TRBJ1-5; D is unresolved. Germline assignment: CDR1 LGHNA and CDR2 YSYQKL. With 0 bases removed from V and 0 bases from J, the gap between germline ends came to 6 bases. The CDR3 is 15 residues long. The CDR3 bases that were read are TGTGCCAGCAGCCAAGATCCTAATAACAACCAGGCTCCGCTT. It codes for CASSQDPNNNQAPL. The full-length CDR3 reads as CASSQDPNNNQAPLF.

With regard to this clone: Mouse gene names and germline throughout. The read ends 1 residue shy of where the CDR3 ends; the end is completed using the germline J gene. The chain uses TRBV14 and TRBJ1-6; possibly TRBD1 for D (5 bases). TRBJ1-6 is designated an ORF whose function remains uncertain. The CDR3 sequence is 14 residues long. Germline assignment: CDR1 SGHDT and CDR2 FRDEAV. Trimming took off 2 bases at V and 7 bases at J, with 10 bases between the two ends. Incomplete CDR3 DNA: TGTGCCAGCAGTTTGCAGGGTAGAAATTCGCCCCTCTAC. It encodes CASSLQGRNSPLY. The CDR3 in its entirety is CASSLQGRNSPLYF.

About this clone itself: The germline and genes are mouse ones. The read terminates 1 residue before the CDR3 end, so the remaining end is supplied by the germline J gene. This chain connects TRBV13-2 to TRBJ2-5; D tentatively reads TRBD1 or TRBD2 (6 bases each). V lost 0 bases to trimming and J lost 1 base, with 9 bases between them. The CDR3 consists of 15 residues. In germline, CDR1 is NNHNN, CDR2 SYGAGS (reference sequence). The CDR3 bases that were read are TGTGCCAGCGGTGATGAGGGGGGTTACCAAGACACCCAGTAC. Encoded protein: CASGDEGGYQDTQY. In full, the CDR3 is CASGDEGGYQDTQYF.

A note on this clone: The gene names here belong to mouse. The read gets to within 1 residue of the CDR3 end, and the germline J gene fills in the rest. The rearrangement joins TRBV3 to TRBJ2-7, with TRBD2 matching over 7 bases. Germline values: CDR1 SNHLY, CDR2 FYNGKV (reference sequence). V gave up 0 bases and J gave up 0 bases; unmatched junction bases: 2. This CDR3 is built from 15 residues. The CDR3: CASSLARGGSYEQYF. The covered CDR3 bases are TGTGCCAGCAGCTTAGCACGGGGGGGCTCCTATGAACAGTAC.

This clone rates as large (0.1 to 1%). The genes are named according to mouse. Coverage ceases 1 residue before the CDR3 finishes, and the germline J gene fills in the end. The V gene is TRBV12-1, the J gene TRBJ1-4; D not certain. There are 15 residues in the CDR3. V dropped 4 bases and J dropped 3 bases, with 14 bases sitting between them. Per germline, CDR1 SGHSN and CDR2 HYEKVE. CDR3 DNA (partial): TGTGCCAGCTCCCGTTTTGTACCTCCCAACGAAAGATTATTT. As protein: CASSRFVPPNERLF. The complete CDR3 reads CASSRFVPPNERLFF.

As to this clone: Gene labels here are mouse ones. The read comes to an end 1 residue before the CDR3 does, leaving the germline J gene to fill in the end. The V call is TRBV26, the J call TRBJ1-2; tentative D call: TRBD1 (5 bases). The CDR3 length is 13 residues. The germline V gene has CDR1 KGHPV and CDR2 FQNQEV (reference sequence). V lost 6 bases to trimming and J lost 0 bases, with 8 bases between them. The part of the CDR3 DNA that was read is TGTGCCAGCAGACGGACAACAAACTCCGACTACACC. This gives the protein CASRRTTNSDYT. The whole CDR3 protein reads CASRRTTNSDYTF.

A few counts support this clone. The gene names here belong to mouse. The read stops 1 residue short of the end of the CDR3; the missing end is completed from the germline J gene. The V call is TRBV23, the J call TRBJ2-2; whether TRBD1, the table's D call, matches the DNA was not checked. Per the germline V gene, CDR1 is KGHTA and CDR2 is FQNQQP. CDR3 length: 15 amino acids. CDR3 DNA, as far as it was read: TGCTCCAGCAGTCAATCGAGGGGGCACACCGGGCAGCTCTAC. Encoded protein: CSSSQSRGHTGQLY. The entire CDR3 sequence reads CSSSQSRGHTGQLYF.

As to this clone: The gene names given are mouse names. The read is 1 residue too short to cover the CDR3 end, so that end is filled in from the germline J gene. Other DNA sequences in this sample translate to the same CDR3. The chain carries TRBV26 and TRBJ1-2; D might be TRBD1 (6 bases). The CDR3 totals 13 residues. Germline CDR1 reads KGHPV; CDR2 reads FQNQEV (reference sequence). Deletions cut 3 bases from V and 2 bases from J, with 7 bases between. The CDR3 loop is CASSLQGNSDYTF. Incomplete CDR3 DNA: TGTGCCAGCAGTCTCCAGGGGAACTCCGACTACACC.

On this clone itself: Germline and genes: mouse. Sequencing ends 1 residue short of the CDR3 end; the germline J gene provides the rest. V is TRBV26 and J is TRBJ2-4; D unresolved. The CDR3 runs 13 residues. Germline V gene sequence: CDR1 KGHPV, CDR2 FQNQEV (reference sequence). The ends were cut back, 5 bases at V and 0 bases at J, with 6 bases in the middle. This CDR3 reads CASSRDSQNTLYF. CDR3 DNA, as far as it was read: TGTGCCAGCAGTAGAGACAGTCAAAACACCTTGTAC.

A note on this clone: Any gene name here is a mouse gene name. Here the CDR3 reads CASSLSGQNNQAPLF. CDR3 bases read: TGTGCCAGCAGCTTATCGGGACAGAACAACCAGGCTCCGCTT. This chain links TRBV3 with TRBJ1-5; 7 nucleotides match TRBD1. Read data end 1 residue before the CDR3 end; the end is taken from the germline J gene. The germline V gene has CDR1 SNHLY and CDR2 FYNGKV (reference sequence). The J segment lost 1 base and the V segment lost 2 bases, leaving 2 bases of the junction unmatched. The CDR3 loop spans 15 amino acids.

With respect to this clone: Gene names denote mouse genes. The read terminates 1 residue ahead of where the CDR3 ends, so the germline J gene completes it. The chain carries TRBV19 and TRBJ1-3, with TRBD1 as a possible D gene (6 bases). The germline CDR1 and CDR2 sequences are FNHDT and SITEND (reference sequence). Trimming took 6 bases from V and 7 from J, leaving 14 bases between them. The CDR3 sequence is 13 residues long. CDR3 region: CASTPGGRNTLYF. The CDR3 DNA, read in part, is TGTGCCAGCACCCCCGGGGGGCGGAATACGCTCTAT.

As for this clone: Genes here carry mouse names. The CDR3 protein is CASSPQGGAETLYF. The covered CDR3 bases are TGTGCCAGCTCTCCACAGGGTGGTGCAGAAACGCTGTAT. The chain uses TRBV12-1 and TRBJ2-3; tentative D call: TRBD1 (6 bases). The read ends 1 residue shy of where the CDR3 ends; the end is completed using the germline J gene. Germline loops: CDR1 SGHSN, CDR2 HYEKVE. Trimming cost V 2 bases and J 1 base, with 9 bases left between them. This CDR3 is 14 amino acids long.

This clone has more than one count but fewer than ten. Gene and germline names: mouse. The CDR3 is cut off 1 residue early in the read; its end comes from the germline J gene. The chain links TRBV13-2 to TRBJ2-5; 9 bases fit TRBD2. Germline V lookup: CDR1 NNHNN, CDR2 SYGAGS (reference sequence). The CDR3 length is 14 residues. V lost 4 bases and J lost 1; bases outside the gene matches: 1. CDR3 region: CASGLGGDQDTQYF. CDR3 bases read: TGTGCCAGCGGTCTGGGGGGGGACCAAGACACCCAGTAC.